The T cell receptor beta chain described here comes from a study of metastatic and nonmetastatic thyroid tumors. The CDR3 length is 15 residues. The J segment lost 4 bases and the V segment lost 5 bases, leaving 10 bases of the junction unmatched. The germline gives CDR1 MNHEY, CDR2 SVGAGI. No patient had received any treatment before thyroid surgery. Many counts were recorded for this clone. Through MiXCR, TCRdb re-clonotyped the PCR reads. The table records roughly 53,000 clones, approximately 22% of them present only once. What was sequenced was blood. This sequence originates from a female donor with papillary thyroid cancer or a benign thyroid nodule (not recorded which). Some clones in this sample may be carry-over from other donors' samples. The rearrangement uses TRBV6-5 and TRBJ1-2, with 7 bases fitting TRBD1. CDR3 loop: CASSPSTGTSYGYTF. CDR3 coding DNA: TGTGCCAGCAGTCCCTCGACAGGGACCAGCTATGGCTACACCTTC.